The following is a TCR beta chain sequence with its context. At the DNA level, this CDR3 is encoded by other sequences in the same sample as well. This sample is drawn from a study of OX40 agonist ivuxolimab in advanced cancers. V was clipped by 4 bases and J by 2 bases, with 6 bases between them. There are 12 residues in the CDR3. Germline assignment: CDR1 SQVTM and CDR2 ANQGSEA. This table comes from immunoSEQ multiplex PCR, and its TCRdb copy is limited to in-frame clones, with some not included. The data show roughly 43,000 clones, approximately 80% seen once. The TCR comes from an adult with an advanced solid tumor such as melanoma, head and neck, liver or kidney cancer. Sequences were derived from CD4+ or CD8+ T cells sorted from blood, sampled in a trial of the OX40 agonist ivuxolimab. V usage is TRBV29-1 and J usage is TRBJ1-5; D remains unclear. The CDR3 nucleotides read TGCAGCGTTGGGGGTGGCAATCAGCCCCAGCATTTT. This translates into CSVGGGNQPQHF.